The 13 T cell receptor beta chains given below trace back to one sample, sequenced in a study of cytomegalovirus exposure and HLA in healthy donors. The protocol was immunoSEQ multiplex PCR, while the TCRdb copy is restricted to in-frame clones and leaves out a portion. The sample has around 190,000 clones; about 89% are singletons. The specimen sequenced was PBMCs. These receptors were obtained from a young man in good health and CMV-seropositive.

The chain couples TRBV5-6 to TRBJ2-1, with a weak D call TRBD1 (6 bases). The germline gives CDR1 SGHDT, CDR2 YYEEEE. This CDR3 contains 15 residues. V was clipped by 4 bases and J by 4 bases, with 15 bases between them. The CDR3 protein is CASSLDRPAYNEQFF. The CDR3 coding sequence is TGTGCCAGCAGCCTAGACAGGCCGGCATACAATGAGCAGTTCTTC.

CDR3 DNA sequence: TGTGCCAGCAGTGACCAAACAGGGGTCACTGAAGCTTTCTTT. Its protein product is CASSDQTGVTEAFF. The rearrangement uses TRBV2 and TRBJ1-1; 7 nucleotides line up with TRBD1. The V and J ends lost 3 bases and 4 bases, in that order; junction bases with no gene match: 5. The CDR3 loop spans 14 amino acids. Germline loops: CDR1 SNHLY, CDR2 FYNNEI.

This chain links TRBV6-5 with TRBJ2-5; the D gene is possibly TRBD2 (6 bases). V lost 6 bases and J lost 5, with 16 bases in between. CDR3 length: 14 amino acids. CDR1 is MNHEY and CDR2 is SVGAGI in the germline V gene. CDR3 nucleotides: TGTGCCAGCAGCCCGTTGAAGGGAGGTGAGACCCAGTACTTC. It translates to CASSPLKGGETQYF.

The V call is TRBV19, the J call TRBJ1-1; a possible D gene is TRBD1 (5 bases). The V gene lost 3 bases and the J gene lost 1 base, with 12 bases spanning the gap. The CDR3 runs 15 residues. The germline V gene encodes CDR1 LNHDA and CDR2 SQIVND (reference sequence). CDR3 coding DNA: TGTGCCAGTAGTATCGCCTCGGGGGGGAACACTGAAGCTTTCTTT. This encodes CASSIASGGNTEAFF.

The genes are TRBV29-1 and TRBJ1-4, with a possible D match to TRBD1 (6 bases). Germline V lookup: CDR1 SQVTM, CDR2 ANQGSEA. This CDR3 has 13 residues. Trimming removed 6 bases at V and 6 bases at J, with 14 bases between. The CDR3 is CSVMRRGDEKLFF. The CDR3 nucleotides read TGCAGCGTGATGCGAAGGGGGGATGAAAAACTGTTTTTT.

The chain employs TRBV10-3 and TRBJ2-3; D call uncertain. V lost 5 bases and J 2 bases, leaving 5 bases between the germline ends. The V gene's germline CDR1 is ENHRY and CDR2 SYGVKD. This CDR3 contains 12 residues. This CDR3 reads CAISSTTDTQYF. The CDR3 DNA sequence: TGTGCCATCAGTAGTACCACAGATACGCAGTATTTT.

The chain employs TRBV5-1 and TRBJ2-2; the D gene is possibly TRBD1 (5 bases). Germline lookup yields CDR1 SGHRS and CDR2 YFSETQ. This CDR3 is built from 14 residues. V gave up 0 bases and J gave up 6 bases, with 9 bases separating them. The CDR3 DNA sequence: TGCGCCAGCAGCTTGGAGGGGCTCTCCGGGGAGCTGTTTTTT. This translates into CASSLEGLSGELFF.

The rearrangement links TRBV5-1 to TRBJ2-7; D may be TRBD2 (6 bases). Germline CDR1 reads SGHRS; CDR2 reads YFSETQ. V was pared by 0 bases and J by 7 bases, with 17 bases between. This CDR3 is 15 amino acids long. CDR3 sequence reads: CASSLATSGSWEQYF. CDR3 sequence (DNA): TGCGCCAGCAGCTTGGCCACCAGCGGGTCCTGGGAGCAGTACTTC. The variable domain in full, completed from reference TRBV5-1 and TRBJ2-7, reads KAGVTQTPRYLIKTRGQQVTLSCSPISGHRSVSWYQQTPGQGLQFLFEYFSETQRNKGNFPGRFSGRQFSNSRSEMNVSTLELGDSALYLCASSLATSGSWEQYFGPGTRLTVT.

The chain is built from TRBV5-1 and TRBJ1-3; D unclear. CDR1 and CDR2 from the germline V gene are SGHRS and YFSETQ. The CDR3 covers 14 residues. With 1 base removed from V and 2 bases from J, the gap between germline ends came to 7 bases. CDR3 sequence: CASSLTVTGNTIYF. The CDR3 region has the DNA TGCGCCAGCAGCTTGACAGTCACTGGAAACACCATATATTTT.

The chain links TRBV7-6 to TRBJ2-2; possibly TRBD2 for D (5 bases). V was cut by 5 bases and J by 7 bases, with 17 bases left in between. CDR3 length: 15 amino acids. Per germline, CDR1 SGHVS and CDR2 FNYEAQ. The CDR3 is CASSLTSNSGGELFF. The DNA of the CDR3 is TGTGCCAGCAGCCTAACTAGTAACAGCGGCGGGGAGCTGTTTTTT.

Of note for this clone: This CDR3 is also generated by other DNA sequences in the sample. The J gene is TRBJ1-5, the V gene TRBV9; D might be TRBD1 (5 bases). The V gene's germline CDR1 is SGDLS and CDR2 YYNGEE. Deletions cut 0 bases from V and 1 base from J, with 5 bases between. The CDR3 extends over 14 amino acids. CDR3 coding DNA: TGTGCCAGCAGCGTAGCAGGGAGCAATCAGCCCCAGCATTTT. Its translation is CASSVAGSNQPQHF.

This chain joins TRBV6-1 and TRBJ2-5; D is undetermined. The V end was cut by 3 bases, the J end by 2 bases, with 10 bases between. The germline gives CDR1 MNHNS, CDR2 SASEGT. The CDR3 loop spans 14 amino acids. CDR3: CASSDEGPQETQYF. The CDR3 DNA sequence: TGTGCCAGCAGTGACGAAGGGCCACAAGAGACCCAGTACTTC.

The chain combines TRBV7-3 with TRBJ1-1, with D possibly being TRBD1 (6 bases). Germline CDR1 and CDR2: SGHTA and FQGTGA. The CDR3 consists of 14 residues. With 5 bases removed from V and 1 base from J, the gap between germline ends came to 11 bases. The DNA of the CDR3 is TGTGCCAGCAGCGTACAGGGCGGGAACACTGAAGCTTTCTTT. Translating gives CASSVQGGNTEAFF.